This T cell receptor (beta chain) was identified during a study of naive and memory T cell subsets. Both TRBC1 and TRBC2 were covered by a beta constant-region primer of two equimolar oligonucleotides. Ligated cDNA was amplified by four rounds of PCR with nested alpha and beta constant-region primers and SP2. One entry per CDR3 protein results from TCRdb running MiXCR on the UMI-ligation and nested PCR reads. Of approximately 80,000 distinct CDR3 sequences in the sample, roughly 9.2% are singletons; the top ten hold 1.2%. Study findings and constraints: TCR counts from RNA may reflect activation-linked expression changes. In naive cells, over 90% of TCR sequences were seen only once.

Germline V gene data show CDR1 as SGHRS and CDR2 as YFSETQ. Trimming pared 0 bases from V and 6 bases from J, leaving 11 bases between. This CDR3 is built from 14 residues. A note on this clonotype: Its specificity is unknown.

Sequenced input: naive CD8+ T cells from blood. The receptor was isolated from a human donor in good health. The chain links TRBV5-1 to TRBJ2-3; no reliable D call. The CDR3 is CASSLEAKADTQYF. The CDR3 region has the DNA TGCGCCAGCAGCTTGGAGGCTAAGGCGGATACGCAGTATTTT.